This T cell receptor (beta chain) stems from a study of blood T cell repertoires in COVID-19. Turning to the study itself: Whether acute or convalescent, the COVID-19 samples came from the United States, Italy and Spain. Sources were T cells, B-cell-depleted T cells, or PBMCs; the material itself was cDNA or gDNA.

CDR3 length equals 13 residues. CDR1 is SGHDN and CDR2 is FVKESK in the germline V gene. V was clipped by 5 bases and J by 0 bases, with 5 bases between them. Authors' methods: Estimation of nucleated cell counts relied on the amplification of reference gene primers. Here immunoSEQ multiplex PCR was the method, and the copy in TCRdb shows in-frame clones only, minus some. The V and J calls and clone size were taken over from that table, and D and trimming were inferred from the DNA. The sample holds some 100,000 clones; roughly nine tenths are singletons and the top ten take around 5%. This sequence joins TRBV14 and TRBJ1-3, with no clear D. The material sequenced was peripheral blood. The clonotype was recovered from a woman aged 80 or over with active COVID-19. CDR3 DNA: TGTGCCAGCAGCTTCCACTCTGGAAACACCATATATTTT. Translating gives CASSFHSGNTIYF.